These 18 T cell receptor beta chains came from one sample sequenced in a study of PD-L1 blockade in urothelial cancer. TCRdb's copy holds only in-frame clones and misses some; the assay was immunoSEQ multiplex PCR. The sample has about 43,000 clones, 83% seen once. Noted time point: peripheral blood 6 weeks after treatment start. The sequenced sample was PBMCs, obtained around atezolizumab (anti-PD-L1) treatment. These TCRs come from a man in his fifties or sixties with urothelial cancer.

A single count supports this clone. The chain couples TRBV5-1 to TRBJ2-3; perhaps TRBD1 as D (5 bases). Looked up from germline, CDR1 is SGHRS and CDR2 is YFSETQ. The CDR3 consists of 14 residues. V was trimmed by 4 bases and J by 4 bases, leaving 13 bases between them. The CDR3 reads CASSLPQGADTQYF. CDR3 DNA sequence: TGCGCCAGCAGCCTCCCGCAGGGCGCAGATACGCAGTATTTT.

The chain is built from TRBV19 and TRBJ2-7; TRBD2 matches 8 bases. This CDR3 contains 15 residues. The V gene end was trimmed by 9 bases and the J gene end by 3 bases; junction bases not matched to a gene: 13. Germline V gene sequence: CDR1 LNHDA, CDR2 SQIVND (reference sequence). The CDR3 DNA reads TGTGCCAGCCCCCCTGATGAGCGGGGGTTCTACGAGCAGTACTTC. Translation gives CASPPDERGFYEQYF.

The chain combines TRBV2 with TRBJ1-6; 11 nucleotides agree with TRBD1. Germline V lookup: CDR1 SNHLY, CDR2 FYNNEI. The length of the CDR3 is 15 residues. V lost 5 bases to trimming and J lost 9 bases; unmatched junction nucleotides: 6. CDR3 sequence reads: CASSKDRGRGSPLHF. In DNA form, the CDR3 reads TGTGCCAGCAGTAAGGACAGGGGGCGCGGTTCACCCCTCCACTTT.

V is TRBV19 and J is TRBJ1-2; 9 nucleotides align to TRBD1. Germline V gene lookup returns CDR1 LNHDA and CDR2 SQIVND (reference sequence). V lost 8 bases and J lost 7; bases outside the gene matches: 8. The CDR3 sequence is 13 residues long. In DNA, the CDR3 is TGTGCCAGTCGAAACGGACAGGGGACTGGCTACACCTTC. Protein product: CASRNGQGTGYTF.

The gene calls are TRBV28 and TRBJ2-1, with a tentative D call TRBD1 (5 bases). This CDR3 has 15 residues. Trimming removed 6 bases from V and 9 bases from J, with 21 bases in between. The germline gives CDR1 MDHEN, CDR2 SYDVKM. CDR3 sequence reads: CASSLPVGDYSEQFF. CDR3 coding DNA: TGTGCCAGCAGCCTTCCGGTAGGGGATTATAGTGAGCAGTTCTTC.

The chain has TRBV5-1 and TRBJ2-1; a weak D match, TRBD2 (5 bases). Germline V gene data show CDR1 as SGHRS and CDR2 as YFSETQ. The V and J ends lost 0 bases and 7 bases respectively, with 17 bases between them. This CDR3 region has 16 residues. CDR3 residues: CASSLGVGMGSNEQFF. The DNA of the CDR3 is TGCGCCAGCAGCTTGGGGGTCGGGATGGGTTCGAATGAGCAGTTCTTC.

The genes are TRBV5-1 and TRBJ2-3; TRBD2 is a possible D gene (5 bases). Trimming stripped 1 base from V and 0 bases from J, with 12 bases between. The CDR3 covers 16 residues. Per germline, CDR1 SGHRS and CDR2 YFSETQ. The CDR3 coding sequence is TGCGCCAGCAGCTTGCCGACTACGGCTAGCACAGATACGCAGTATTTT. Protein sequence: CASSLPTTASTDTQYF.

The chain combines TRBV5-1 with TRBJ2-3, with TRBD2 matching 7 bases. CDR1 SGHRS and CDR2 YFSETQ come from the germline V gene. V dropped 2 bases and J dropped 4; count of bases not matched to a gene: 7. The CDR3 has 15 residues. CDR3 sequence (DNA): TGCGCCAGCAGCTTACCCCCGGGACTACCAGATACGCAGTATTTT. Protein: CASSLPPGLPDTQYF.

The chain couples TRBV19 to TRBJ2-5; unclear D gene. From germline, CDR1 is LNHDA and CDR2 SQIVND (reference sequence). V shed 10 bases and J shed 5 bases, with 17 bases lying between them. The CDR3 is 13 amino acids. CDR3 protein: CATFSRLEETQYF. CDR3 coding DNA: TGTGCCACCTTCTCCCGGTTGGAGGAGACCCAGTACTTC.

The chain uses TRBV28 and TRBJ1-4; 8 bases agree with TRBD1. The V and J ends lost 5 bases and 6 bases, in that order; junction bases with no gene match: 17. This CDR3 region has 18 residues. Per germline, CDR1 MDHEN and CDR2 SYDVKM. Here the CDR3 DNA reads TGTGCCAGCAGTCCCCGGGCAGGGGGCGAGGATATGTATGAAAAACTGTTTTTT. This translates into CASSPRAGGEDMYEKLFF.

This sequence joins TRBV11-2 and TRBJ2-5, with D possibly being TRBD2 (6 bases). This CDR3 is built from 15 residues. Trimming shortened V by 5 bases and J by 2 bases, and 15 bases separated the two germline ends. Germline CDR1 is SGHAT and CDR2 is FQNNGV. CDR3 region: CASSTNLAAQETQYF. The CDR3 DNA reads as TGTGCCAGCAGCACCAATTTAGCGGCGCAAGAGACCCAGTACTTC.

The chain couples TRBV7-2 to TRBJ2-5, with D maybe TRBD1 (7 bases). Germline lookup yields CDR1 SGHTA and CDR2 FQGNSA. V was cut by 0 bases and J by 9 bases, with 17 bases left in between. CDR3 length: 15 residues. The CDR3 sequence is CASSLAELSGGSQYF. The CDR3 DNA reads TGTGCCAGCAGCTTAGCGGAATTATCAGGGGGGTCCCAGTACTTC.

The genes are TRBV7-2 and TRBJ1-3; 7 bases agree with TRBD1. Germline-derived CDR1 and CDR2 are SGHTA and FQGNSA. The ends lost 5 bases at V and 3 bases at J; junction bases unmatched: 10. This CDR3 contains 16 residues. As DNA, the CDR3 is TGTGCCAGCAGCCCACGGGACAGCGGCTTTGGAAACACCATATATTTT. Encoded protein: CASSPRDSGFGNTIYF.

V is TRBV7-8 and J is TRBJ2-7; TRBD2 aligns across 8 bases. Germline CDR1 SGHVS, CDR2 FQNEAQ. This CDR3 comprises 17 residues. Losses at the gene ends were 5 bases for V and 7 bases for J; bases not matched to a gene: 19. The CDR3 is CASSPDWLAGSPGEQYF. CDR3 DNA sequence: TGTGCCAGCAGCCCTGACTGGTTAGCGGGGAGCCCGGGGGAGCAGTACTTC.

The chain has TRBV28 and TRBJ1-6; 9 nucleotides align to TRBD1. Germline V CDR1 and CDR2: MDHEN, SYDVKM. V shed 5 bases and J 4 bases; nucleotides not matched to a gene: 18. The CDR3 covers 20 residues. The CDR3 protein is CASSRTNRGPWGLYNSPLHF. In DNA form, the CDR3 reads TGTGCCAGCAGTCGCACGAACAGGGGGCCGTGGGGCCTTTATAATTCACCCCTCCACTTT.

This clone was counted once. The chain has TRBV10-3 and TRBJ2-3; TRBD1 aligns across 8 bases. CDR1 ENHRY and CDR2 SYGVKD come from the germline V gene. The CDR3 sequence is 15 residues long. The trim removed 6 bases at V and 3 bases at J, leaving 8 bases unmatched. The CDR3 reads CAISQGQGGTDTQYF. The CDR3 coding sequence is TGTGCCATCAGCCAAGGACAGGGTGGGACAGATACGCAGTATTTT.

The chain has TRBV28 and TRBJ2-5; D may be TRBD2 (6 bases). Trimming took 3 bases from V and 4 from J, leaving 9 bases between them. The CDR3 is made up of 13 amino acids. CDR1 is MDHEN, CDR2 SYDVKM, per germline. Here the CDR3 DNA reads TGTGCCAGCAGTTTGGGAGGCGTAGAGACCCAGTACTTC. Amino acid sequence: CASSLGGVETQYF.

The chain links TRBV5-8 to TRBJ2-7; TRBD2 agrees at 9 bases. The CDR3 totals 19 residues. The germline CDR1 and CDR2 sequences are SGHTS and YDEGEE. Trimming at V came to 0 bases and at J to 0 bases, leaving 13 bases not matched to a gene. CDR3 DNA: TGTGCCAGCAGCTTGGTGGGTATTCGGGCTAGCGGGGCCTCCTACGAGCAGTACTTC. It is translated as CASSLVGIRASGASYEQYF.